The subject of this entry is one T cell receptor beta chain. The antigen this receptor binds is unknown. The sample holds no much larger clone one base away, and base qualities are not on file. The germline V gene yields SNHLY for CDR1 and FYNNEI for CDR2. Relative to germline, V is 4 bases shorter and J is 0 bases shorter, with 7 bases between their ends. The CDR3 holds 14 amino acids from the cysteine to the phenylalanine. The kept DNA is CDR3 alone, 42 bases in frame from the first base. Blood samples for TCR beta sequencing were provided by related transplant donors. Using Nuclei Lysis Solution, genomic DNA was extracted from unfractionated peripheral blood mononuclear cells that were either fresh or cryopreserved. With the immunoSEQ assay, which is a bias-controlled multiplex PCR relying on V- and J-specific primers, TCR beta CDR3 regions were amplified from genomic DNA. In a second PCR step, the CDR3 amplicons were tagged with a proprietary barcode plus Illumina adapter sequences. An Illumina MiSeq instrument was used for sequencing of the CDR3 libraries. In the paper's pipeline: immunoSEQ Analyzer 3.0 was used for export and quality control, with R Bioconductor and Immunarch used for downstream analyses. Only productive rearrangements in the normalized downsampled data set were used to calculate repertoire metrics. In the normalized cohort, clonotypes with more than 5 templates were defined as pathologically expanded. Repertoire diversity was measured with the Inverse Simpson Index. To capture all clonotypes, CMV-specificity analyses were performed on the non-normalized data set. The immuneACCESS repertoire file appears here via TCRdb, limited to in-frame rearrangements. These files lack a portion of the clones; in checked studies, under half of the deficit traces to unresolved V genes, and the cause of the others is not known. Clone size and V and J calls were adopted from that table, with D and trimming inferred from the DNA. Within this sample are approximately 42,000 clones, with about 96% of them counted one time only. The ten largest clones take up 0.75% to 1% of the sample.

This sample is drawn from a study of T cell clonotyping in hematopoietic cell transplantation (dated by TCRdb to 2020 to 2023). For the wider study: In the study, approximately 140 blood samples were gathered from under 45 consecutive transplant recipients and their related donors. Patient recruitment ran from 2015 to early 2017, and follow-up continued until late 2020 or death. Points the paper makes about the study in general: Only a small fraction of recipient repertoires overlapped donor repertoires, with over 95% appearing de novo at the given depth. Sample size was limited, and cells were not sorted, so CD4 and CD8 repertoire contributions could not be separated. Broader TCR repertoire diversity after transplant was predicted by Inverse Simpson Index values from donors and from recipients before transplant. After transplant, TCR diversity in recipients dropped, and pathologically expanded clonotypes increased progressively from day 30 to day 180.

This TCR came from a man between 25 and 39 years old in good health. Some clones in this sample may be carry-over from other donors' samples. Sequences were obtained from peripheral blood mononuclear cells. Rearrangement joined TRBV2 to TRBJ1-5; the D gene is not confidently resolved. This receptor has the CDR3 CASSAVYSNQPQHF. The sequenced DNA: TGTGCCAGCAGTGCCGTTTATAGCAATCAGCCCCAGCATTTT.